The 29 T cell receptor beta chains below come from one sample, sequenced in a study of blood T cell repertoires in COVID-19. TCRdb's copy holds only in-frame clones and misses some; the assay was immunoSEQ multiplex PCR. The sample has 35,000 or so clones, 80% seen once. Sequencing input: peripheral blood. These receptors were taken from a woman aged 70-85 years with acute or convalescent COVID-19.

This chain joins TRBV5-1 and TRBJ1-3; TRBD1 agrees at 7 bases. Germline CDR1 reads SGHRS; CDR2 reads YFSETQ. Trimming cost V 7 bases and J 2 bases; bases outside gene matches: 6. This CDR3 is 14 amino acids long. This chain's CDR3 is CASSIQGPGNTIYF. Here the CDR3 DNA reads TGCGCCAGCTCGATACAGGGGCCTGGAAACACCATATATTTT.

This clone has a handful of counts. The DNA of the CDR3 is TGTGCCAGCACGAGGGGGAGGGACGCAGATACGCAGTATTTT. Translated, it gives CASTRGRDADTQYF. The chain carries TRBV7-9 and TRBJ2-3, with a possible D match to TRBD2 (7 bases). CDR3 length: 14 residues. From germline, CDR1 is SEHNR and CDR2 FQNEAQ (reference sequence). The ends were cut back, 7 bases at V and 4 bases at J, with 15 bases in the middle.

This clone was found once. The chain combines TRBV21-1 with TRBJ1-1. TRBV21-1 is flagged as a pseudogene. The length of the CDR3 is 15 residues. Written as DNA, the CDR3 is TGTGCCAGCAGCAAAGTTAAGGAGTTGAACACTGAAGCTTTCTTT. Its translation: CASSKVKELNTEAFF.

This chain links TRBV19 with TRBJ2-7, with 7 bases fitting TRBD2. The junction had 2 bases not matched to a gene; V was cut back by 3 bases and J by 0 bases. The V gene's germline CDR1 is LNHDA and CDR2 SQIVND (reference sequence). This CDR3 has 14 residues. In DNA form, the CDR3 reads TGTGCCAGTAGTATCTCTAGCGGCTCCTACGAGCAGTACTTC. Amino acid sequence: CASSISSGSYEQYF.

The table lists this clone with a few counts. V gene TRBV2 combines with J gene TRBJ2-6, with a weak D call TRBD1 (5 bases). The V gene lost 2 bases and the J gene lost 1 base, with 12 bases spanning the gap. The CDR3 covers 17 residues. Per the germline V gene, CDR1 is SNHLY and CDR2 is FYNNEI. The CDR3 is CASSETLTGSGANVLTF. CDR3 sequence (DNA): TGTGCCAGCAGTGAAACCCTCACAGGATCTGGGGCCAACGTCCTGACTTTC.

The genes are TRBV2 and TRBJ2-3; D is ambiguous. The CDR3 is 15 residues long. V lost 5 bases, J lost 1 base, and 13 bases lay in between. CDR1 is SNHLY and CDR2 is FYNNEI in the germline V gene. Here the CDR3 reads CASSPLELGTDTQYF. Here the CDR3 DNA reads TGTGCCAGCAGTCCATTGGAGCTTGGCACAGATACGCAGTATTTT.

Here the CDR3 reads CASSGTDGGYGYTF. The CDR3, as DNA: TGTGCCAGCTCCGGGACAGACGGGGGCTATGGCTACACCTTC. V gene TRBV18 combines with J gene TRBJ1-2; 7 nucleotides line up with TRBD1. Germline V gene lookup returns CDR1 KGHSH and CDR2 LQKENI. Trimming removed 6 bases from V and 4 bases from J; junction bases left unmatched: 8. The CDR3 runs 14 residues.

The CDR3 region has the DNA TGCAGCGTTGTGGTAGGGACAGGGGGAAGGACAGATACGCAGTATTTT. Residues: CSVVVGTGGRTDTQYF. This sequence joins TRBV29-1 and TRBJ2-3, with TRBD1 matching 11 bases. After removal of 4 bases from V and 3 bases from J, the junction contained 9 bases not matched to a gene. The CDR3 contains 16 residues. From germline, CDR1 is SQVTM and CDR2 ANQGSEA.

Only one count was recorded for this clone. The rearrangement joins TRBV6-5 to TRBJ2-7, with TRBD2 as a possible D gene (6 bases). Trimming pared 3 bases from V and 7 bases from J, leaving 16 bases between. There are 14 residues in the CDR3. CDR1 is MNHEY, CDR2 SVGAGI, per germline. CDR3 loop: CASSYGTALGEQYF. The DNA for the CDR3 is TGTGCCAGCAGTTATGGGACTGCATTAGGTGAGCAGTACTTC.

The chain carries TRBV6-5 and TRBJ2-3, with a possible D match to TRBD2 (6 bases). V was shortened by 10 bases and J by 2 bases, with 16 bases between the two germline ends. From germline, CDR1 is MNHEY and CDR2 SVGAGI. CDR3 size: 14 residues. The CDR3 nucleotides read TGTGCCACCAACAAGCGGGCTTACACAGATACGCAGTATTTT. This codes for CATNKRAYTDTQYF.

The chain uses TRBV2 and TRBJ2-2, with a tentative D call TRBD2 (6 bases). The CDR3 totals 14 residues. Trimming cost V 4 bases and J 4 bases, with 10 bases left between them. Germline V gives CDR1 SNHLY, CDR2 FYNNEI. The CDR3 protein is CASSGTGGTGELFF. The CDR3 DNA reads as TGTGCCAGCAGTGGCACCGGGGGCACCGGGGAGCTGTTTTTT.

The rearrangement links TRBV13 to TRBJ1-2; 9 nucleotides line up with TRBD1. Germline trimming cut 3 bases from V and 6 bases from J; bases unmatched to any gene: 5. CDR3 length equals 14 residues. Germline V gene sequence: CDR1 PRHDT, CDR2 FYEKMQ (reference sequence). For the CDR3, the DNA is TGTGCCAGCAGCTTCCGGGACAGGGCAAATGGCTACACCTTC. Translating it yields CASSFRDRANGYTF.

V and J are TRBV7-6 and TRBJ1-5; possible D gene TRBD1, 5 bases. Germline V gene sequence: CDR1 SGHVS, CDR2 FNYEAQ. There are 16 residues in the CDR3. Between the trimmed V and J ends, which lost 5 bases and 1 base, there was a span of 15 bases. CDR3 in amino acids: CASSLGARGSNQPQHF. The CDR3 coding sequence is TGTGCCAGCAGCCTAGGGGCAAGGGGAAGCAATCAGCCCCAGCATTTT.

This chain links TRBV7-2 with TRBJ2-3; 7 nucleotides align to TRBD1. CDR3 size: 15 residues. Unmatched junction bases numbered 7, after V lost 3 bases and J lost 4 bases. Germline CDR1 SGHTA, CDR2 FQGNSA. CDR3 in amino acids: CASSLLTGLADTQYF. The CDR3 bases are TGTGCCAGCAGCTTGCTGACAGGGCTCGCAGATACGCAGTATTTT.

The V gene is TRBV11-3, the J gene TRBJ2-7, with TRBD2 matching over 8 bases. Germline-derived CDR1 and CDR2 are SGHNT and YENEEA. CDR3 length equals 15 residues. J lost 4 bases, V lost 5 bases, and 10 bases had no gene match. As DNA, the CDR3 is TGTGCCAGCAGCCCCTCCGGGGGGGCCGGTTACGAGCAGTACTTC. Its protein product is CASSPSGGAGYEQYF.

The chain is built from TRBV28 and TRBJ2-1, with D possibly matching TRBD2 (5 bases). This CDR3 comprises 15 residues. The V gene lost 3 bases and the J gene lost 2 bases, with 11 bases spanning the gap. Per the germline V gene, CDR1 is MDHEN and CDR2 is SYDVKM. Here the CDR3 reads CASSFGGLTYNEQFF. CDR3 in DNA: TGTGCCAGCAGTTTTGGCGGGCTGACCTACAATGAGCAGTTCTTC.

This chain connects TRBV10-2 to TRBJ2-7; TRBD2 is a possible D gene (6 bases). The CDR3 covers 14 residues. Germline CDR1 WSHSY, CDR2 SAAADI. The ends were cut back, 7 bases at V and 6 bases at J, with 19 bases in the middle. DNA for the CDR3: TGCGCCAGCAAGGGCGGGGCCCTTGGTGGCGAGCAGTACTTC. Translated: CASKGGALGGEQYF.

The CDR3 DNA reads TGCGCCACCCTCCGGAGCGAGGGCAATGAGCAGTTCTTC. Encoded protein: CATLRSEGNEQFF. The V gene is TRBV10-2, the J gene TRBJ2-1; a possible D gene is TRBD2 (5 bases). The CDR3 has 13 residues. V shed 10 bases and J shed 6 bases, with 16 bases lying between them. CDR1 is WSHSY, CDR2 SAAADI, per germline.

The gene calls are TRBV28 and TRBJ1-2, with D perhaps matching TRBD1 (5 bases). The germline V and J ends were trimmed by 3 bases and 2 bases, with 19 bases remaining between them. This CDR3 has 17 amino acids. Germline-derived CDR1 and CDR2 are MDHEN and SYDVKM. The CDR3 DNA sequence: TGTGCCAGCAGTTTGGGAACTGGGGCACGGTCGAACTATGGCTACACCTTC. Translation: CASSLGTGARSNYGYTF.

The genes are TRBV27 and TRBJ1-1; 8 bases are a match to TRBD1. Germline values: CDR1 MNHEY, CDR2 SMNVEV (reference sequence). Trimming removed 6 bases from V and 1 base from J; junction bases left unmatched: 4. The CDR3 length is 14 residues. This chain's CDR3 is CASRDRGGNTEAFF. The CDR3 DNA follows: TGTGCCAGCAGAGACAGGGGAGGGAACACTGAAGCTTTCTTT.

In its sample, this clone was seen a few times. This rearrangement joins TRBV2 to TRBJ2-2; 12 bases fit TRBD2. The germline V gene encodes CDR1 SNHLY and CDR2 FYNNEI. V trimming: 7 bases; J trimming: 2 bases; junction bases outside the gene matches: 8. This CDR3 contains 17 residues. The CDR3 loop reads CASTRTSGGINTGELFF. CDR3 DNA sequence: TGTGCCAGCACCAGAACTAGCGGGGGGATCAACACCGGGGAGCTGTTTTTT.

The CDR3 coding sequence is TGTGCCAGCAGCTTAGAGTCGCGGGAGCAGTTCTTC. Translated: CASSLESREQFF. V is TRBV11-1 and J is TRBJ2-1, with D hard to call. Germline-derived CDR1 and CDR2 are SGHAT and FQDESV (reference sequence). The V gene lost 1 base and the J gene lost 10 bases, with 8 bases spanning the gap. CDR3 size: 12 residues.

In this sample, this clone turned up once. CDR3 protein: CASSGHHSGNTIYF. The CDR3 coding sequence is TGTGCCAGCAGCGGACACCACTCTGGAAACACCATATATTTT. The chain recombines TRBV9 with TRBJ1-3; no definite D call. Trimming took off 3 bases at V and 0 bases at J, with 7 bases between the two ends. Looked up from germline, CDR1 is SGDLS and CDR2 is YYNGEE. This CDR3 has 14 amino acids.

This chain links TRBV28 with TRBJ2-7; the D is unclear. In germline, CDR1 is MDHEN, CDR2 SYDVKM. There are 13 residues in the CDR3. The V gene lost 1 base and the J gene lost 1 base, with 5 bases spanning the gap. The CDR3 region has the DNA TGTGCCAGCAGTTTATTCAAATCCTACGAGCAGTACTTC. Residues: CASSLFKSYEQYF.

In DNA, the CDR3 is TGTGCCAGCAGTGAAAGAGGGGGCGAGCAGTACTTC. Its protein product is CASSERGGEQYF. This sequence joins TRBV2 and TRBJ2-7; the D gene is possibly TRBD1 (6 bases). The germline V gene encodes CDR1 SNHLY and CDR2 FYNNEI. V lost 2 bases and J 6 bases, leaving 8 bases between the germline ends. The CDR3 runs to 12 residues.

CDR3 sequence reads: CASSPLQEETQYF. CDR3 DNA: TGTGCCAGCTCACCCCTCCAGGAAGAGACCCAGTACTTC. The rearrangement links TRBV18 to TRBJ2-5, with no clear D. V was trimmed by 3 bases and J by 3 bases, leaving 8 bases between them. Germline V CDR1 and CDR2: KGHSH, LQKENI. The CDR3 covers 13 residues.

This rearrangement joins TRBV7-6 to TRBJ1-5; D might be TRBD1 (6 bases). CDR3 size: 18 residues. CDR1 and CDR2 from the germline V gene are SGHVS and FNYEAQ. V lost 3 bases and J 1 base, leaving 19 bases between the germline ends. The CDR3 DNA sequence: TGTGCCAGCAGCTTGACCAAGTCGGGGGGGGCGAGCAATCAGCCCCAGCATTTT. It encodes CASSLTKSGGASNQPQHF.

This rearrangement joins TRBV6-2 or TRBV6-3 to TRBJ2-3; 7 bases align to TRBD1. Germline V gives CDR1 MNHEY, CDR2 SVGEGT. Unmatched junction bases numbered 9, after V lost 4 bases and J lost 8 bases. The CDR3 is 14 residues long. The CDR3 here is CASSLGYPGGTQYF. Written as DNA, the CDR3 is TGTGCCAGCAGTTTGGGGTATCCAGGGGGTACGCAGTATTTT.

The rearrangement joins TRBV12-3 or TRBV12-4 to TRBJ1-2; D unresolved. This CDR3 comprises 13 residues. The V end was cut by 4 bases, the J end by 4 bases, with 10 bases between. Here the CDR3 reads CASSSQSGYGYTF. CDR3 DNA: TGTGCCAGCAGTTCCCAATCGGGCTATGGCTACACCTTC.